One sample yielded the 21 T cell receptor beta chains listed below, sequenced in a study of T cell responses to AZD1222 COVID-19 vaccine listed by TCRdb under 2021. Reading the label with the study, this specimen's time point is: baseline before first vaccination. The sample's treatment or condition label is to be understood as: meningococcal conjugate vaccine given as trial control. Libraries came from the immunoSEQ multiplex PCR assay. Held by TCRdb, this immuneACCESS table contains in-frame sequences only and omits some clones. Under half of the omission traces to an unresolved V gene where checked; the cause of the rest is unknown. Recorded for this sample are around 120,000 clones; around nine tenths of them occurred a single time. The top ten hold over 8.5% of the sample. This material consisted of peripheral blood, taken on day 0 of MenACWY control vaccination. These receptors originate from an adult in good health.

This sequence joins TRBV20-1 and TRBJ2-3; D unresolved. Per germline, CDR1 DFQATT and CDR2 SNEGSKA (reference sequence). With 3 bases removed from V and 6 bases from J, the gap between germline ends came to 7 bases. The CDR3 extends over 11 amino acids. In nucleotides, the CDR3 is TGCAGTGCTAGGGGTACGGATACGCAGTATTTT. Protein product: CSARGTDTQYF.

This chain connects TRBV5-4 to TRBJ1-1; TRBD1 matches at 8 bases. The V gene end was trimmed by 4 bases and the J gene end by 0 bases; junction bases not matched to a gene: 5. There are 15 residues in the CDR3. Germline V gene lookup returns CDR1 SGHNT and CDR2 YYREEE (reference sequence). This CDR3 reads CASSGPDRVNTEAFF. The CDR3 DNA follows: TGTGCCAGCAGCGGACCGGACAGGGTGAACACTGAAGCTTTCTTT.

V gene TRBV19 combines with J gene TRBJ1-2; 11 nucleotides line up with TRBD1. Germline values: CDR1 LNHDA, CDR2 SQIVND (reference sequence). V trimming: 6 bases; J trimming: 4 bases; junction bases outside the gene matches: 4. The CDR3 has 14 amino acids. In DNA form, the CDR3 reads TGTGCCAGTAGCGGGACAGGGGGGATCTATGGCTACACCTTC. Residues: CASSGTGGIYGYTF.

The chain combines TRBV4-1 with TRBJ2-2; TRBD1 matches at 11 bases. CDR3 length: 18 amino acids. J was trimmed by 1 base and V by 4 bases; bases with no gene match: 8. Germline loops: CDR1 MGHRA, CDR2 YSYEKL. In DNA form, the CDR3 reads TGCGCCAGCAGCCCAACTCCGGACAGGGGGCTGAACACCGGGGAGCTGTTTTTT. It yields the protein CASSPTPDRGLNTGELFF.

The chain joins TRBV21-1 to TRBJ1-1. TRBV21-1 is marked as a pseudogene. The CDR3 sequence is 16 residues long. CDR3 loop: CASSKALRKANTEAFF. CDR3 nucleotides: TGTGCCAGCAGCAAAGCGCTAAGGAAAGCGAACACTGAAGCTTTCTTT.

The chain couples TRBV5-1 to TRBJ2-3; 8 bases line up with TRBD2. V dropped 3 bases and J dropped 3; count of bases not matched to a gene: 9. There are 16 residues in the CDR3. CDR1 is SGHRS, CDR2 YFSETQ, per germline. The DNA of the CDR3 is TGCGCCAGCAGCTCCGTGTCGGGCGGGAGGACAGATACGCAGTATTTT. It specifies CASSSVSGGRTDTQYF. The variable domain in full, completed from reference TRBV5-1 and TRBJ2-3, reads KAGVTQTPRYLIKTRGQQVTLSCSPISGHRSVSWYQQTPGQGLQFLFEYFSETQRNKGNFPGRFSGRQFSNSRSEMNVSTLELGDSALYLCASSSVSGGRTDTQYFGPGTRLTVL.

The V and J genes are TRBV2 and TRBJ2-1; D unclear. The V and J ends lost 2 bases and 10 bases respectively, with 12 bases between them. Germline V lookup: CDR1 SNHLY, CDR2 FYNNEI. CDR3 length: 13 residues. In DNA form, the CDR3 reads TGTGCCAGCAGTGAAAGTAGCATCGGAGAGCAGTTCTTC. Protein: CASSESSIGEQFF.

This chain uses TRBV11-3 with TRBJ2-3, with 10 bases that match TRBD2. The germline V gene encodes CDR1 SGHNT and CDR2 YENEEA. The CDR3 covers 17 residues. V shed 3 bases and J 0 bases; nucleotides not matched to a gene: 6. The CDR3 DNA is TGTGCCAGCAGCTTGGGTACTAGCGGGATTAGCACAGATACGCAGTATTTT. Its protein product is CASSLGTSGISTDTQYF.

V is TRBV9 and J is TRBJ2-1; D may be TRBD1 (6 bases). The length of the CDR3 is 14 residues. V was pared by 4 bases and J by 4 bases, with 12 bases between. In germline, CDR1 is SGDLS, CDR2 YYNGEE. This CDR3 is CASSFRDNYNEQFF. In DNA, the CDR3 is TGTGCCAGCAGCTTCCGGGACAATTACAATGAGCAGTTCTTC. The whole variable domain, filled in from reference TRBV9 and TRBJ2-1, reads DSGVTQTPKHLITATGQRVTLRCSPRSGDLSVYWYQQSLDQGLQFLIQYYNGEERAKGNILERFSAQQFPDLHSELNLSSLELGDSALYFCASSFRDNYNEQFFGPGTRLTVL.

The chain employs TRBV7-3 and TRBJ2-1; TRBD2 aligns across 11 bases. V trimming: 5 bases; J trimming: 6 bases; junction bases outside the gene matches: 6. Germline values: CDR1 SGHTA, CDR2 FQGTGA. CDR3 size: 15 residues. CDR3 amino acids: CASSQGLAEINEQFF. CDR3 nucleotide sequence: TGTGCCAGCAGCCAGGGACTAGCGGAAATCAATGAGCAGTTCTTC. The full variable domain, with the rest looked up from reference TRBV7-3 and TRBJ2-1, is GAGVSQTPSNKVTEKGKYVELRCDPISGHTALYWYRQSLGQGPEFLIYFQGTGAADDSGLPNDRFFAVRPEGSVSTLKIQRTERGDSAVYLCASSQGLAEINEQFFGPGTRLTVL.

The genes are TRBV7-2 and TRBJ2-7; TRBD2 aligns across 10 bases. The CDR3 runs 16 residues. V lost 1 base, J lost 11 bases, and 14 bases stayed unmatched. In germline, CDR1 is SGHTA, CDR2 FQGNSA. The CDR3 region has the DNA TGTGCCAGCAGCTTAGGTCCCACTAGCGGGAAGGAGTTTAAGTACTTC. Amino acids: CASSLGPTSGKEFKYF.

This chain links TRBV9 with TRBJ1-3; the D gene is possibly TRBD1 (5 bases). The CDR3 spans 17 residues. Trimming shortened V by 2 bases and J by 0 bases, and 15 bases separated the two germline ends. Germline loops: CDR1 SGDLS, CDR2 YYNGEE. The chain's CDR3 is CASSVRDPLNSGNTIYF. The DNA for the CDR3 is TGTGCCAGCAGCGTCCGGGACCCACTAAACTCTGGAAACACCATATATTTT. Drawing the rest from reference TRBV9 and TRBJ1-3, the complete variable domain is DSGVTQTPKHLITATGQRVTLRCSPRSGDLSVYWYQQSLDQGLQFLIQYYNGEERAKGNILERFSAQQFPDLHSELNLSSLELGDSALYFCASSVRDPLNSGNTIYFGEGSWLTVV.

This chain links TRBV18 with TRBJ2-7; D remains ambiguous. CDR1 KGHSH and CDR2 LQKENI come from the germline V gene. This CDR3 contains 15 residues. Between the trimmed V and J ends, which lost 0 bases and 2 bases, there was a span of 11 bases. In DNA form, the CDR3 reads TGTGCCAGCTCACCACCGTATGGTGGGACCTACGAGCAGTACTTC. Amino acid sequence: CASSPPYGGTYEQYF.

The gene calls are TRBV4-2 and TRBJ2-1, with 13 bases identical to TRBD2. J was trimmed by 5 bases and V by 4 bases; bases with no gene match: 2. The CDR3 runs 15 residues. CDR1 and CDR2 from the germline V gene are LGHNA and YNFKEQ. In DNA form, the CDR3 reads TGTGCCAGCAGCCGCGGGACTAGCGGGGACAATGAGCAGTTCTTC. Its protein product is CASSRGTSGDNEQFF.

The V call is TRBV30, the J call TRBJ1-2; unclear D gene. The V end was cut by 5 bases, the J end by 5 bases, with 18 bases between. This CDR3 contains 14 residues. The germline CDR1 and CDR2 sequences are GTSNPN and SVGIG (reference sequence). The chain's CDR3 is CAWLGVGGSYGYTF. CDR3 sequence (DNA): TGTGCCTGGTTGGGAGTCGGTGGGTCTTATGGCTACACCTTC.

This clone was picked up a small number of times. This chain links TRBV6-2 or TRBV6-3 with TRBJ1-1, with D unresolved. Germline loops: CDR1 MNHEY, CDR2 SVGEGT. Trimming took 2 bases from V and 6 from J, leaving 10 bases between them. The CDR3 has 13 amino acids. For the CDR3, the DNA is TGTGCCAGCAGTTACGCGGGAACAGCTGAAGCTTTCTTT. Residues: CASSYAGTAEAFF.

This chain links TRBV10-3 with TRBJ1-1, with D tentatively TRBD1 (5 bases). V was clipped by 8 bases and J by 8 bases, with 27 bases between them. CDR3 length: 16 residues. Germline V gene lookup returns CDR1 ENHRY and CDR2 SYGVKD. The CDR3 is CAICAGDPAGPQEAFF. DNA for the CDR3: TGTGCCATCTGTGCGGGGGACCCCGCGGGTCCCCAAGAAGCTTTCTTT.

J is TRBJ1-5 and V is TRBV6-5, with D possibly matching TRBD1 (5 bases). The CDR3 contains 13 residues. With 5 bases removed from V and 1 base from J, the gap between germline ends came to 6 bases. Germline values: CDR1 MNHEY, CDR2 SVGAGI. In DNA, the CDR3 is TGTGCCAGCAGTACAGGCAGCAATCAGCCCCAGCATTTT. This sequence encodes CASSTGSNQPQHF.

The chain links TRBV19 to TRBJ2-3, with D maybe TRBD1 (6 bases). Germline CDR1 LNHDA, CDR2 SQIVND (reference sequence). Trimming removed 3 bases from V and 0 bases from J, with 10 bases in between. The CDR3 length is 15 residues. The CDR3 spells CASSIDRSSTDTQYF. CDR3 DNA: TGTGCCAGTAGTATCGACAGGTCTAGCACAGATACGCAGTATTTT.

V gene TRBV27 combines with J gene TRBJ2-1; TRBD2 matches at 8 bases. V lost 3 bases, J lost 6 bases, and 13 bases stayed unmatched. This CDR3 region has 17 residues. Germline loops: CDR1 MNHEY, CDR2 SMNVEV (reference sequence). This chain's CDR3 is CASSFSAGGGMGNEQFF. CDR3 bases: TGTGCCAGCAGTTTCTCGGCCGGGGGGGGTATGGGCAATGAGCAGTTCTTC.

CDR3 nucleotides: TGTGCCAGCAGCTTGAAAGGGGTACGGCAGTACTTC. Amino acid sequence: CASSLKGVRQYF. The chain links TRBV5-4 to TRBJ2-7; a weak D match, TRBD1 (5 bases). In germline, CDR1 is SGHNT, CDR2 YYREEE (reference sequence). Between the trimmed V and J ends, which lost 1 base and 9 bases, there was a span of 11 bases. This CDR3 is 12 amino acids long.